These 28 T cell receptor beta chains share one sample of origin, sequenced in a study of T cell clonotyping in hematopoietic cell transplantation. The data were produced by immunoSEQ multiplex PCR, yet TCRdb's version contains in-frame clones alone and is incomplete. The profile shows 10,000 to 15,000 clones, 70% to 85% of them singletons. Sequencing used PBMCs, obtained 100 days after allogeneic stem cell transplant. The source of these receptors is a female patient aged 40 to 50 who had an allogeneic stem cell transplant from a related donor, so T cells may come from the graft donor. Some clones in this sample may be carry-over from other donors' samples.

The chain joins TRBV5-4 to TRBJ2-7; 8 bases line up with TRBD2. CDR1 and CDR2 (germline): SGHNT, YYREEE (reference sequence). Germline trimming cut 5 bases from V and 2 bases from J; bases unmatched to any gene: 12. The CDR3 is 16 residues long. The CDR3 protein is CASSLELAAITYEQYF. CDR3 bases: TGTGCCAGCAGTTTAGAACTAGCGGCGATTACCTACGAGCAGTACTTC.

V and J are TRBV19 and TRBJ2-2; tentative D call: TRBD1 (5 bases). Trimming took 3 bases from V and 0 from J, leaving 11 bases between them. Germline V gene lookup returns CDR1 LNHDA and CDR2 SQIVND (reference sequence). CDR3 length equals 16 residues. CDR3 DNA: TGTGCCAGTAGTATTAAGGGGCGGACGAACACCGGGGAGCTGTTTTTT. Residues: CASSIKGRTNTGELFF.

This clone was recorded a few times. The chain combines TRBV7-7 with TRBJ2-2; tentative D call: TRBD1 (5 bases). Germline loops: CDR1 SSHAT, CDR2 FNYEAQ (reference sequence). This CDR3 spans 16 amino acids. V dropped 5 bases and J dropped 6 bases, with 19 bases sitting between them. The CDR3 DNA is TGTGCCAGCAGCCCAGACCCAGCAGGGCGTTCCGGGGAGCTGTTTTTT. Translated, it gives CASSPDPAGRSGELFF.

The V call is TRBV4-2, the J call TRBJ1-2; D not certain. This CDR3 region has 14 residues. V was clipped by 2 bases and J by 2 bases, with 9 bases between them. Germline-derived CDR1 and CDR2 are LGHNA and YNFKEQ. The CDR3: CASSQHRKNYGYTF. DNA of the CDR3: TGTGCCAGCAGCCAACACCGGAAGAACTATGGCTACACCTTC.

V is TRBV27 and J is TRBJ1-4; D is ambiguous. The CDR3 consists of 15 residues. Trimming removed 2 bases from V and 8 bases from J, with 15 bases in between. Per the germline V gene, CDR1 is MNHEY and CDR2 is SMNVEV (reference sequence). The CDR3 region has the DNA TGTGCCAGCAGTTTAAATTCTTGGCAGGACGAAAAACTGTTTTTT. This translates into CASSLNSWQDEKLFF.

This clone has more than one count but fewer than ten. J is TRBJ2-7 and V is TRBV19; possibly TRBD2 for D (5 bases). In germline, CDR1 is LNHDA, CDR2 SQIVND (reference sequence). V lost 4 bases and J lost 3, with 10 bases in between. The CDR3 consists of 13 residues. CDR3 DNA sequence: TGTGCCAGTAGTACGGGAATAGGCTACGAGCAGTACTTC. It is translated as CASSTGIGYEQYF.

In nucleotides, the CDR3 is TGTGCCAGCAGTTACAAGGGAGGGGAGTACGAGCAGTACTTC. It specifies CASSYKGGEYEQYF. The gene calls are TRBV6-5 and TRBJ2-7, with 7 bases fitting TRBD2. CDR1 is MNHEY and CDR2 is SVGAGI in the germline V gene. V dropped 2 bases and J dropped 4; count of bases not matched to a gene: 5. The CDR3 length is 14 residues.

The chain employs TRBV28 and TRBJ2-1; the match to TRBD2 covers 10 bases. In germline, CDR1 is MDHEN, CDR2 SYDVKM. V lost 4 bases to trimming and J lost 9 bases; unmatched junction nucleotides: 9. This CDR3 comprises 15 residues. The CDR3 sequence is CASSSRGSGGVEQFF. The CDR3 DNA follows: TGTGCCAGCAGTTCCCGGGGGAGCGGGGGGGTTGAGCAGTTCTTC.

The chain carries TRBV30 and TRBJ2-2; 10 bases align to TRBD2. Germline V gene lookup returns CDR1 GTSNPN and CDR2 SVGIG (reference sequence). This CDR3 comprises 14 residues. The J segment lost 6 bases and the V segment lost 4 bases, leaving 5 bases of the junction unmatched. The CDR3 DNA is TGTGCCTGGAAAGTAGCGGGAGGAGCCGGGGAGCTGTTTTTT. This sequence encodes CAWKVAGGAGELFF.

The CDR3 nucleotides read TGTGCCAGCCGGCGGTCGGTCTACGAGCAGTACTTC. It specifies CASRRSVYEQYF. The rearrangement links TRBV6-5 to TRBJ2-7; D not resolved. V lost 8 bases to trimming and J lost 3 bases, with 11 bases between them. CDR3 length: 12 amino acids. Germline CDR1 and CDR2: MNHEY and SVGAGI.

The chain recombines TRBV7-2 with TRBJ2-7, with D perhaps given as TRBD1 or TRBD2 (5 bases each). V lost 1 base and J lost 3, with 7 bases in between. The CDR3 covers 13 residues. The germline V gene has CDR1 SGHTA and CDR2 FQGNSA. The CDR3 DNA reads TGTGCCAGCAGCTTAGGGGACCTCTACGAGCAGTACTTC. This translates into CASSLGDLYEQYF.

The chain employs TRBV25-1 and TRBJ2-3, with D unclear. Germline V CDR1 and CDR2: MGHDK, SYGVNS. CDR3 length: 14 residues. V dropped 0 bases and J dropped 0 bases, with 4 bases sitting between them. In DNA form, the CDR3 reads TGTGCCAGCAGTGAATATGGCAGCACAGATACGCAGTATTTT. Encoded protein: CASSEYGSTDTQYF.

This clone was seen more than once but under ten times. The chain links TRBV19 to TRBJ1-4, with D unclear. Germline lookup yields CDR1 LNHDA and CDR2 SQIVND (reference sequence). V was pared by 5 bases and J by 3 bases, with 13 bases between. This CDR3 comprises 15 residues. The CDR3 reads CASSSSGAANEKLFF. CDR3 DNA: TGTGCCAGTAGTTCTTCGGGTGCAGCTAATGAAAAACTGTTTTTT.

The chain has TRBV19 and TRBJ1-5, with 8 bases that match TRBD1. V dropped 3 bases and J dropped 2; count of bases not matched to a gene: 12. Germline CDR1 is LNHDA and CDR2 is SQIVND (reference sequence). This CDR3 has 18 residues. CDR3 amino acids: CASSIISGDRLGNQPQHF. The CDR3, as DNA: TGTGCCAGTAGTATTATCTCCGGGGACAGGCTGGGCAATCAGCCCCAGCATTTT.

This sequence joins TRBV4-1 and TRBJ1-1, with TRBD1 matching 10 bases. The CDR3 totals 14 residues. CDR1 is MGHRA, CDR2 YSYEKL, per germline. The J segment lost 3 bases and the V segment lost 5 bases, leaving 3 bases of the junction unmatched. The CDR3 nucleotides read TGCGCCAGCAGCAGGACAGGGGGGGACACTGAAGCTTTCTTT. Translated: CASSRTGGDTEAFF.

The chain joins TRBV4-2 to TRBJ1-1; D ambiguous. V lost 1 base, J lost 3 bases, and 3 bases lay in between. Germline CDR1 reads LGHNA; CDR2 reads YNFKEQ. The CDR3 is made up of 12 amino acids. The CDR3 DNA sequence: TGTGCCAGCAGCCAAGTTGACACTGAAGCTTTCTTT. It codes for CASSQVDTEAFF.

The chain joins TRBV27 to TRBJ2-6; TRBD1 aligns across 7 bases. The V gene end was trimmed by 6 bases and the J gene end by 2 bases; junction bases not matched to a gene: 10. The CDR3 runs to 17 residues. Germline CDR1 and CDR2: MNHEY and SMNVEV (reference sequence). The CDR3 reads CASRADRVVTGANVLTF. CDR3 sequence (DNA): TGTGCCAGCAGGGCCGACAGGGTAGTGACTGGGGCCAACGTCCTGACTTTC.

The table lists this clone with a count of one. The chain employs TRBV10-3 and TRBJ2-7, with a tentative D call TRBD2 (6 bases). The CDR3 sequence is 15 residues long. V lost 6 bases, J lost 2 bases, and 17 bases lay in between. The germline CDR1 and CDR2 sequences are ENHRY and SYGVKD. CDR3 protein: CAISPGQGLAYEQYF. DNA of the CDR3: TGTGCCATCAGCCCGGGGCAGGGACTCGCCTACGAGCAGTACTTC.

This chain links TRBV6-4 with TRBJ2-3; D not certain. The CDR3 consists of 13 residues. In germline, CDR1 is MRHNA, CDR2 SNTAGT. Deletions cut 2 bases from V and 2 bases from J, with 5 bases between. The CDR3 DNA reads TGTGCCAGCAGTGACGGGGTCACAGATACGCAGTATTTT. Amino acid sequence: CASSDGVTDTQYF.

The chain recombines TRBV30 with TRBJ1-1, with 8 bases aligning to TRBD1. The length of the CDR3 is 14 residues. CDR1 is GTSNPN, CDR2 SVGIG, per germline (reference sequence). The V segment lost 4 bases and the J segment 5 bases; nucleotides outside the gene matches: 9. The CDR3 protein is CAWTEQGVWTEAFF. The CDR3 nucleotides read TGTGCCTGGACGGAACAGGGGGTTTGGACTGAAGCTTTCTTT.

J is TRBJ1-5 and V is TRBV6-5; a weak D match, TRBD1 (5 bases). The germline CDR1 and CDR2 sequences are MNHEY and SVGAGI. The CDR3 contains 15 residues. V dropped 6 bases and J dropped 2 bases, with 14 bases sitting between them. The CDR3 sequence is CASSRQQTGNQPQHF. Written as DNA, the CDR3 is TGTGCCAGCAGCCGTCAACAGACAGGCAATCAGCCCCAGCATTTT.

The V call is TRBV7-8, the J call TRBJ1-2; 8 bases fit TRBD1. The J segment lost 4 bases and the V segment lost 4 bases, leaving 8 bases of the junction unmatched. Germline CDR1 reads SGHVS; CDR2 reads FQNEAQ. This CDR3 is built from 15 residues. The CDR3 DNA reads TGTGCCAGCAGCTCTGGAGGACAGGGTACCTATGGCTACACCTTC. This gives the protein CASSSGGQGTYGYTF. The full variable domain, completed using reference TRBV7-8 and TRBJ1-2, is GAGVSQSPRYKVAKRGQDVALRCDPISGHVSLFWYQQALGQGPEFLTYFQNEAQLDKSGLPSDRFFAERPEGSVSTLKIQRTQQEDSAVYLCASSSGGQGTYGYTFGSGTRLTVV.

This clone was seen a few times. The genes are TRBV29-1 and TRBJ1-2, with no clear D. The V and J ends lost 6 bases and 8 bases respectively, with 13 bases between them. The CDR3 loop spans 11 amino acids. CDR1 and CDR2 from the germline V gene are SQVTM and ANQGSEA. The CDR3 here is CSVFLTGGYTF. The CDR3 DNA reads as TGCAGCGTGTTCTTAACTGGGGGCTACACCTTC.

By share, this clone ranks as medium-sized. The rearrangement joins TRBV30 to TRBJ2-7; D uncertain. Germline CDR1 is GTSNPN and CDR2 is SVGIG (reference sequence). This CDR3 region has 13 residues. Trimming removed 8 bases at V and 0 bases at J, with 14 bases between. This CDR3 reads CAADGELSYEQYF. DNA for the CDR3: TGTGCCGCGGACGGTGAGCTCTCCTACGAGCAGTACTTC.

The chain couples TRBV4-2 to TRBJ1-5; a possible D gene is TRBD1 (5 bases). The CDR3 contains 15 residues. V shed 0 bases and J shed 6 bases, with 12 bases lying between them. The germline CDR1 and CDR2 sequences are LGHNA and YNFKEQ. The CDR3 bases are TGTGCCAGCAGCCAAGAGGTCAGTGGGACTCAGCCCCAGCATTTT. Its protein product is CASSQEVSGTQPQHF.

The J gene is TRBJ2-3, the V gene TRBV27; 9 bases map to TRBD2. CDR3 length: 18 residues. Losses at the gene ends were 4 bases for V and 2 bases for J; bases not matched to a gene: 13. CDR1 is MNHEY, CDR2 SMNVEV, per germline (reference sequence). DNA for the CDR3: TGTGCCAGCAGTTCTTTTCTCGTTAGCGGGAGTCACACAGATACGCAGTATTTT. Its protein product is CASSSFLVSGSHTDTQYF.

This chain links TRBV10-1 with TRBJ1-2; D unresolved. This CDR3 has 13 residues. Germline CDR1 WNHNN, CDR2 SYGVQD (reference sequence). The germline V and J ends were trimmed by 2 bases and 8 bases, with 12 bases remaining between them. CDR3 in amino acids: CASSEPCGLGYTF. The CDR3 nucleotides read TGCGCCAGCAGTGAGCCTTGTGGGTTGGGCTACACCTTC.

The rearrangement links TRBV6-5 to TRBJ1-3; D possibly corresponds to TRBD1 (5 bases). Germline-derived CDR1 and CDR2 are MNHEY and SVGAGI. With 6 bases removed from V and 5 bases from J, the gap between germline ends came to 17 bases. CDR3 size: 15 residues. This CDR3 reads CASRGRDGERNTIYF. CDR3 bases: TGTGCCAGCAGGGGCCGGGACGGGGAAAGAAACACCATATATTTT.